The next 3 T cell receptor beta chains were all read from a single sample in a study of blood T cells in healthy people across ages. The use of a sample-barcoded 5' primer and a J-beta primer mix characterized a second PCR of about 6 to 11 cycles. TCRdb used MiXCR to reprocess the 5' RACE reads, holding one entry per CDR3 protein. This sample yields about 1,600,000 distinct CDR3 sequences, of which roughly 40% are seen a single time; roughly 7.7% belongs to the top ten. What was sequenced was blood. The receptors here all came from a woman under 30 in good health.

The rearrangement links TRBV3-1 to TRBJ2-7; D is possibly TRBD1 (6 bases). V was clipped by 4 bases and J by 0 bases, with 16 bases between them. The CDR3 spans 16 residues. CDR1 is LGHDT, CDR2 YNNKEL, per germline (reference sequence). CDR3 nucleotides: TGTGCCAGCAGCCCCGGGCCACAGGGTGGCTCCTACGAGCAGTACTTC. Translating it yields CASSPGPQGGSYEQYF.

V usage is TRBV11-1 and J usage is TRBJ2-5; D remains unclear. V shed 0 bases and J shed 5 bases, with 10 bases lying between them. This CDR3 comprises 14 residues. Per germline, CDR1 SGHAT and CDR2 FQDESV (reference sequence). The CDR3 DNA is TGTGCCAGCAGCTTAGCGGCAGCAGTGGAGACCCAGTACTTC. Translating it yields CASSLAAAVETQYF.

V usage is TRBV3-1 and J usage is TRBJ2-1; D ambiguous. The V end lost 0 bases, the J end lost 12 bases, and 15 bases lay between the germline ends. The CDR3 length is 14 residues. CDR1 is LGHDT, CDR2 YNNKEL, per germline (reference sequence). The CDR3 region has the DNA TGTGCCAGCAGCCAAGATCGACCGGGTTGGGGGCAGTTCTTC. As protein: CASSQDRPGWGQFF.